A single T cell receptor (beta chain) is shown here with its context. V dropped 1 base and J dropped 2 bases, with 11 bases sitting between them. CDR1 is LNHDA, CDR2 SQIVND, per germline (reference sequence). The CDR3 has 15 residues. Clones were sequenced by immunoSEQ multiplex PCR, and TCRdb holds only the in-frame ones, with some missing. Of about 220,000 clones in the sample, about nine tenths are singletons; the top ten hold over 3%. The data are from a study of blood T cell repertoires in COVID-19. Whole-study context: Sample material is recorded as cDNA or gDNA derived from T cells, B-cell-depleted T cells, or PBMCs.

The study assigned cohorts using participant-reported clinical history. Sample: PBMCs or T cells enriched from blood (not recorded which). This sequence was found in a woman in her 40s with acute COVID-19. The V and J genes are TRBV19 and TRBJ1-1, with no clear D. CDR3 in DNA: TGTGCCAGTAGTATAGCATTCGGCGGAAACACTGAAGCTTTCTTT. Translating it yields CASSIAFGGNTEAFF.